The table lists the clone carrying this TCR beta chain with many counts. Its target is unknown. These data come from a study of T cells after yellow fever vaccination. Generation of TCR cDNA used 5'RACE template switching (which added a universal primer site and UMIs). Each CDR3 protein gets one entry after TCRdb re-called the 5' RACE reads with MiXCR. The data contain some 340,000 distinct CDR3 sequences, about 10% of them singletons. General study points: There was a possibility that FACS-sorted repertoires contained abundant clonotypes contaminating from the bulk population. Overlap between CD4 and CD8 compartments was detected for a small share of clonotypes. After the booster, 95% to 98% of CD4 and about 90% of CD8 primary-response clones were re-detected.

The germline V gene has CDR1 LGHDT and CDR2 YNNKEL (reference sequence). The V segment lost 1 base and the J segment 2 bases; nucleotides outside the gene matches: 5. This CDR3 has 15 residues. The chain employs TRBV3-1 and TRBJ2-7; 7 bases agree with TRBD2. The sequence was obtained from a man younger than 30 who received the YFV17D yellow fever vaccine. The sequencing here drew on CD4+ T cells sorted from PBMCs, taken 45 days after the yellow fever booster vaccination. CDR3 amino acids: CASSQGLAEPYEQYV. CDR3 DNA sequence: TGTGCCAGCAGCCAAGGGCTAGCGGAGCCCTACGAGCAGTACGTC.